The 25 T cell receptor beta chains below come from one sample, sequenced in a study of T cell changes during pregnancy in multiple sclerosis. TCRdb's table, derived via immunoSEQ multiplex PCR, lists solely in-frame clones and lacks some. The sample yields around 130,000 clones, about 95% seen once. The starting material was peripheral blood, obtained after pregnancy. Source of these receptors: a female donor with multiple sclerosis, enrolled in a pregnancy study.

The chain employs TRBV5-6 and TRBJ2-1, with D unresolved. The CDR3 has 15 amino acids. In germline, CDR1 is SGHDT, CDR2 YYEEEE. Trimming took 0 bases from V and 0 from J, leaving 7 bases between them. DNA for the CDR3: TGTGCCAGCAGCTTGGTTGGTAGCTCCTACAATGAGCAGTTCTTC. Translating it yields CASSLVGSSYNEQFF.

The gene calls are TRBV5-1 and TRBJ2-6; D unclear. The germline V gene has CDR1 SGHRS and CDR2 YFSETQ. V was cut by 0 bases and J by 4 bases, with 8 bases left in between. The CDR3 has 15 amino acids. The CDR3 sequence: CASSLGAKGANVLTF. The CDR3 DNA follows: TGCGCCAGCAGCTTGGGGGCAAAAGGGGCCAACGTCCTGACTTTC.

The chain is built from TRBV5-6 and TRBJ2-7, with a tentative D call TRBD1 (5 bases). The CDR3 has 15 residues. The germline V and J ends were trimmed by 4 bases and 0 bases, with 14 bases remaining between them. Germline CDR1 reads SGHDT; CDR2 reads YYEEEE. Here the CDR3 DNA reads TGTGCCAGCAGCCCTTCGCCAGGACACTCCTACGAGCAGTACTTC. It is translated as CASSPSPGHSYEQYF.

This sequence joins TRBV9 and TRBJ2-7; 9 bases map to TRBD2. The CDR3 has 15 residues. Germline V gene sequence: CDR1 SGDLS, CDR2 YYNGEE. V was clipped by 5 bases and J by 5 bases; unmatched bases: 11. The CDR3 DNA sequence: TGTGCCAGCAGGTCACAAGCGGGAGGCTGGAACGAGCAGTACTTC. It encodes CASRSQAGGWNEQYF.

The J gene is TRBJ2-4, the V gene TRBV15; TRBD1 agrees at 11 bases. This CDR3 has 17 amino acids. CDR1 and CDR2 from the germline V gene are LNHNV and YYDKDF (reference sequence). Losses at the gene ends were 2 bases for V and 0 bases for J; bases not matched to a gene: 3. DNA for the CDR3: TGTGCCACCAGCAGACTGGGACAGGGGGGAGCCAAAAACATTCAGTACTTC. This sequence encodes CATSRLGQGGAKNIQYF.

The chain has TRBV27 and TRBJ2-5; 7 nucleotides match TRBD1. Germline assignment: CDR1 MNHEY and CDR2 SMNVEV (reference sequence). The CDR3 extends over 15 amino acids. With 5 bases clipped from V and 2 bases from J, the junction kept 8 bases outside the gene matches. The chain's CDR3 is CASSRGTASQETQYF. The CDR3 nucleotides are TGTGCCAGCAGTCGAGGGACAGCATCGCAAGAGACCCAGTACTTC.

This chain links TRBV19 with TRBJ1-1, with 7 bases identical to TRBD1. V shed 3 bases and J 8 bases; nucleotides not matched to a gene: 6. This CDR3 region has 13 residues. Germline V gene sequence: CDR1 LNHDA, CDR2 SQIVND (reference sequence). The CDR3 is CASSIPAGGEAFF. For the CDR3, the DNA is TGTGCCAGTAGTATCCCGGCAGGGGGGGAAGCTTTCTTT. The full variable domain, its missing parts supplied by reference TRBV19 and TRBJ1-1, is DGGITQSPKYLFRKEGQNVTLSCEQNLNHDAMYWYRQDPGQGLRLIYYSQIVNDFQKGDIAEGYSVSREKKESFPLTVTSAQKNPTAFYLCASSIPAGGEAFFGQGTRLTVV.

J is TRBJ2-7 and V is TRBV27, with 12 positions matching TRBD2. V was clipped by 6 bases and J by 7 bases; unmatched bases: 10. The CDR3 consists of 15 residues. CDR1 is MNHEY, CDR2 SMNVEV, per germline (reference sequence). CDR3 in amino acids: CASSSPPSGRGEQYF. The CDR3 region has the DNA TGTGCCAGCAGCTCCCCTCCTAGCGGGAGGGGTGAGCAGTACTTC.

The chain joins TRBV18 to TRBJ2-1; TRBD2 agrees at 7 bases. Germline values: CDR1 KGHSH, CDR2 LQKENI. V lost 6 bases, J lost 0 bases, and 8 bases stayed unmatched. The CDR3 covers 16 residues. In DNA, the CDR3 is TGTGCCAGCTCCCCCCTAGCGGTCTTCTCCTACAATGAGCAGTTCTTC. Amino acid sequence: CASSPLAVFSYNEQFF.

This clone occurred once. The V call is TRBV27, the J call TRBJ1-4, with 9 nucleotides matching TRBD1. V shed 6 bases and J 6 bases; nucleotides not matched to a gene: 8. This CDR3 is built from 15 residues. CDR1 MNHEY and CDR2 SMNVEV come from the germline V gene (reference sequence). The CDR3 region is CASRTGGYLDEKLFF. CDR3 nucleotides: TGTGCCAGCAGAACAGGGGGCTATCTTGATGAAAAACTGTTTTTT. Combining the CDR3 with reference TRBV27 and TRBJ1-4 gives the whole variable domain EAQVTQNPRYLITVTGKKLTVTCSQNMNHEYMSWYRQDPGLGLRQIYYSMNVEVTDKGDVPEGYKVSRKEKRNFPLILESPSPNQTSLYFCASRTGGYLDEKLFFGSGTQLSVL.

The CDR3: CASRPIGLAGPGDTQYF. The CDR3 nucleotides read TGTGCCAGCAGACCGATCGGACTAGCGGGGCCAGGAGATACGCAGTATTTT. V and J are TRBV27 and TRBJ2-3, with 12 nucleotides matching TRBD2. This CDR3 has 17 amino acids. V gave up 6 bases and J gave up 5 bases; unmatched junction bases: 12. Germline-derived CDR1 and CDR2 are MNHEY and SMNVEV (reference sequence).

This clone has a single count. This chain connects TRBV13 to TRBJ2-3; TRBD2 matches 8 bases. This CDR3 has 14 amino acids. V was clipped by 2 bases and J by 7 bases; unmatched bases: 5. The V gene's germline CDR1 is PRHDT and CDR2 FYEKMQ (reference sequence). CDR3 coding DNA: TGTGCCAGCAGCTTAAGCGGGAGTCGATATACGCAGTATTTT. It encodes CASSLSGSRYTQYF.

The chain is built from TRBV7-9 and TRBJ1-4, with 8 bases identical to TRBD1. This CDR3 has 13 residues. CDR1 and CDR2 from the germline V gene are SEHNR and FQNEAQ (reference sequence). V lost 7 bases and J lost 7; bases outside the gene matches: 5. The CDR3 sequence is CASNGQGSEKLFF. The CDR3, as DNA: TGTGCCAGCAATGGACAGGGAAGTGAAAAACTGTTTTTT.

The J gene is TRBJ1-1, the V gene TRBV19, with unresolved D. Trimming cost V 3 bases and J 1 base, with 6 bases left between them. CDR1 and CDR2 from the germline V gene are LNHDA and SQIVND (reference sequence). The CDR3 is 13 residues long. The CDR3 DNA reads as TGTGCCAGTAGTATCAAGAGGAACACTGAAGCTTTCTTT. Its translation is CASSIKRNTEAFF. The full variable domain, rest sourced from reference TRBV19 and TRBJ1-1, is DGGITQSPKYLFRKEGQNVTLSCEQNLNHDAMYWYRQDPGQGLRLIYYSQIVNDFQKGDIAEGYSVSREKKESFPLTVTSAQKNPTAFYLCASSIKRNTEAFFGQGTRLTVV.

V and J are TRBV7-2 and TRBJ2-7; 10 positions agree with TRBD1. J lost 5 bases, V lost 4 bases, and 11 bases had no gene match. This CDR3 region has 16 residues. CDR1 is SGHTA, CDR2 FQGNSA, per germline. The CDR3 here is CASSSYPWTGGDEQYF. In DNA, the CDR3 is TGTGCCAGCAGCTCCTACCCATGGACAGGGGGGGACGAGCAGTACTTC.

The chain links TRBV10-3 to TRBJ2-3, with 12 bases lining up with TRBD2. Germline CDR1 and CDR2: ENHRY and SYGVKD. CDR3 length equals 16 residues. J lost 7 bases, V lost 2 bases, and 7 bases had no gene match. The chain's CDR3 is CAISEATSGRRNTQYF. For the CDR3, the DNA is TGTGCCATCAGTGAGGCCACTAGCGGGAGGAGAAATACGCAGTATTTT.

This clone was counted only a few times. The V and J genes are TRBV2 and TRBJ1-1; D might be TRBD1 (6 bases). The V end was cut by 6 bases, the J end by 0 bases, with 11 bases between. Germline V gene lookup returns CDR1 SNHLY and CDR2 FYNNEI. The CDR3 contains 14 residues. CDR3 sequence reads: CASRKTGLNTEAFF. The CDR3 DNA sequence: TGTGCCAGCAGAAAGACAGGCTTGAACACTGAAGCTTTCTTT.

This chain joins TRBV30 and TRBJ2-1, with TRBD2 matching 7 bases. This CDR3 comprises 14 residues. Per the germline V gene, CDR1 is GTSNPN and CDR2 is SVGIG (reference sequence). Trimming at V came to 0 bases and at J to 6 bases, leaving 5 bases not matched to a gene. The CDR3 loop reads CAWSVGGSINEQFF. CDR3 bases: TGTGCCTGGAGTGTTGGCGGGAGCATCAATGAGCAGTTCTTC.

The genes are TRBV10-2 and TRBJ1-1; D call uncertain. Germline-derived CDR1 and CDR2 are WSHSY and SAAADI. V was trimmed by 4 bases and J by 1 base, leaving 4 bases between them. The CDR3 extends over 12 amino acids. This CDR3 is CASSAGNTEAFF. DNA of the CDR3: TGCGCCAGCAGTGCGGGGAACACTGAAGCTTTCTTT.

This sequence joins TRBV30 and TRBJ1-2; 8 nucleotides line up with TRBD1. CDR1 and CDR2 (germline): GTSNPN, SVGIG (reference sequence). V shed 2 bases, J shed 4 bases, and the junction held 3 bases outside the gene matches. The CDR3 runs to 13 residues. The CDR3 nucleotides read TGTGCCTGGAGTATAACAGGGGGCTATGGCTACACCTTC. Translated: CAWSITGGYGYTF.

In DNA form, the CDR3 reads TGTGCCAGCAGTTGGGGGGGACTCTCCCAGGGCTCCTACAATGAGCAGTTCTTC. Protein: CASSWGGLSQGSYNEQFF. The V and J genes are TRBV28 and TRBJ2-1; 7 nucleotides agree with TRBD2. The germline gives CDR1 MDHEN, CDR2 SYDVKM. V shed 4 bases, J shed 0 bases, and the junction held 12 bases outside the gene matches. The CDR3 is made up of 18 amino acids.

The V gene is TRBV29-1, the J gene TRBJ1-1, with TRBD1 identical over 9 bases. The length of the CDR3 is 12 residues. Germline CDR1 is SQVTM and CDR2 is ANQGSEA. Trimming removed 7 bases from V and 8 bases from J; junction bases left unmatched: 8. CDR3 sequence (DNA): TGCAGCGGGGGACAGGGCGTAAAGGAAGCTTTCTTT. Translation: CSGGQGVKEAFF.

The chain is built from TRBV15 and TRBJ2-5; a possible D gene is TRBD2 (6 bases). CDR1 and CDR2 (germline): LNHNV, YYDKDF (reference sequence). The germline V and J ends were trimmed by 2 bases and 5 bases, with 9 bases remaining between them. The CDR3 is 13 amino acids. The CDR3 DNA sequence: TGTGCCACCAGCAGATCCCGGGGGGAGACCCAGTACTTC. Its protein is CATSRSRGETQYF.

The V gene is TRBV27, the J gene TRBJ1-5, with D possibly being TRBD1 (6 bases). V shed 3 bases and J shed 4 bases, with 10 bases lying between them. Germline loops: CDR1 MNHEY, CDR2 SMNVEV (reference sequence). The CDR3 extends over 14 amino acids. CDR3 protein: CASSFLGTNQPQHF. CDR3 nucleotide sequence: TGTGCCAGCAGTTTTTTAGGGACAAATCAGCCCCAGCATTTT.

The chain is built from TRBV7-9 and TRBJ2-7; a possible D gene is TRBD2 (6 bases). The V gene lost 6 bases and the J gene lost 5 bases, with 8 bases spanning the gap. Per the germline V gene, CDR1 is SEHNR and CDR2 is FQNEAQ (reference sequence). This CDR3 is built from 11 residues. CDR3 region: CASREGNEQYF. In DNA form, the CDR3 reads TGTGCCAGCAGGGAGGGAAACGAGCAGTACTTC.